These 14 T cell receptor beta chains came from one sample sequenced in a study of cytomegalovirus exposure and HLA in healthy donors. The PCR used 60 Vbeta and 13 Jbeta primers. Data came from immunoSEQ multiplex PCR; TCRdb stores just in-frame clones and leaves some out. The sample comprises roughly 130,000 clones, 74% of which are singletons, and 5.8% rests with the top ten. Sequenced sample: PBMCs. Source of these receptors: a woman aged 45-65 years in good health and CMV-seropositive.

The rearrangement uses TRBV5-4 and TRBJ1-1; TRBD1 agrees at 11 bases. The V gene end was trimmed by 0 bases and the J gene end by 4 bases; junction bases not matched to a gene: 8. The germline gives CDR1 SGHNT, CDR2 YYREEE (reference sequence). The CDR3 is 17 amino acids. CDR3: CASSLGGQGAISTEAFF. DNA of the CDR3: TGTGCCAGCAGCTTGGGTGGACAGGGGGCAATAAGCACTGAAGCTTTCTTT.

The sample holds one count of this clone. Other DNA sequences in the same sample also yield this CDR3. The chain combines TRBV5-1 with TRBJ1-1, with a possible D match to TRBD1 (5 bases). The length of the CDR3 is 15 residues. V was shortened by 0 bases and J by 1 base, with 10 bases between the two germline ends. From germline, CDR1 is SGHRS and CDR2 YFSETQ. The CDR3 region is CASSLGGTANTEAFF. The CDR3 nucleotides are TGCGCCAGCAGCTTGGGCGGGACGGCGAACACTGAAGCTTTCTTT.

The rearrangement uses TRBV2 and TRBJ1-2; 7 bases match TRBD1. The V gene end was trimmed by 7 bases and the J gene end by 7 bases; junction bases not matched to a gene: 15. The germline CDR1 and CDR2 sequences are SNHLY and FYNNEI. This CDR3 contains 15 residues. The CDR3 coding sequence is TGTGCCAGCAACCCGACAGGGCCTGTGGGGGGTGGCTACACCTTC. This encodes CASNPTGPVGGGYTF. Combining the CDR3 with reference TRBV2 and TRBJ1-2 gives the whole variable domain EPEVTQTPSHQVTQMGQEVILRCVPISNHLYFYWYRQILGQKVEFLVSFYNNEISEKSEIFDDQFSVERPDGSNFTLKIRSTKLEDSAMYFCASNPTGPVGGGYTFGSGTRLTVV.

The chain employs TRBV5-4 and TRBJ2-7; D is unresolved. The germline V gene has CDR1 SGHNT and CDR2 YYREEE (reference sequence). This CDR3 is 14 amino acids long. V was trimmed by 3 bases and J by 7 bases, leaving 17 bases between them. CDR3: CASSSDPQVREQYF. As DNA, the CDR3 is TGTGCCAGCAGCTCCGACCCCCAGGTTCGGGAGCAGTACTTC.

V usage is TRBV21-1 and J usage is TRBJ2-3; the listed D gene, TRBD1, was not tested against the DNA. TRBV21-1 is given as a pseudogene. The CDR3 length is 14 residues. The CDR3 bases are TGTGCCAGCCGGGACAGGGTAGGGGCAGATACGCAGTATTTT. This gives the protein CASRDRVGADTQYF.

The chain is built from TRBV6-5 and TRBJ2-7; maybe TRBD1 (5 bases). The CDR3 is 12 residues long. CDR1 MNHEY and CDR2 SVGAGI come from the germline V gene. Trimming cost V 6 bases and J 7 bases, with 13 bases left between them. CDR3 sequence: CASSDQGGEQYF. In DNA form, the CDR3 reads TGTGCCAGCAGCGACCAGGGTGGGGAGCAGTACTTC.

About this clone: A read error may produce the germline difference seen at one junction end. J is TRBJ1-3 and V is TRBV14; a possible D gene is TRBD1 (5 bases). Germline V gene sequence: CDR1 SGHDN, CDR2 FVKESK. The CDR3 covers 15 residues. The CDR3 region has the DNA TGTTCCAGCAGCGGGACCCCCCGGCGGGATGACACCATATATTTT. This encodes CSSSGTPRRDDTIYF.

This clone has just a few counts. The chain combines TRBV7-2 with TRBJ2-3, with 9 bases aligning to TRBD2. V trimming: 5 bases; J trimming: 9 bases; junction bases outside the gene matches: 15. The germline V gene encodes CDR1 SGHTA and CDR2 FQGNSA. CDR3 length: 16 residues. CDR3 coding DNA: TGTGCCAGCAGCGACGCGGGCGGGGGGGCCGGTTACACGCAGTATTTT. It encodes CASSDAGGGAGYTQYF. Full variable domain (rest looked up from reference TRBV7-2 and TRBJ2-3): GAGVSQSPSNKVTEKGKDVELRCDPISGHTALYWYRQSLGQGLEFLIYFQGNSAPDKSGLPSDRFSAERTGGSVSTLTIQRTQQEDSAVYLCASSDAGGGAGYTQYFGPGTRLTVL.

The gene calls are TRBV6-5 and TRBJ2-2; perhaps TRBD1 as D (5 bases). Trimming removed 3 bases from V and 6 bases from J, with 8 bases in between. Germline values: CDR1 MNHEY, CDR2 SVGAGI. The CDR3 runs to 13 residues. The DNA for the CDR3 is TGTGCCAGCAGTTATCAAGGGGCCGGGGAGCTGTTTTTT. It translates to CASSYQGAGELFF.

This clone was counted only a few times. The rearrangement links TRBV5-4 to TRBJ2-7; 9 bases are shared with TRBD1. The CDR3 is 15 residues long. Germline V lookup: CDR1 SGHNT, CDR2 YYREEE (reference sequence). With 4 bases clipped from V and 3 bases from J, the junction kept 8 bases outside the gene matches. CDR3 in DNA: TGTGCCAGCAGCACGAGACAGGGGGAGAACTACGAGCAGTACTTC. As protein: CASSTRQGENYEQYF.

The chain recombines TRBV10-3 with TRBJ1-6; 9 bases are shared with TRBD1. The CDR3 spans 17 residues. After removal of 1 base from V and 9 bases from J, the junction contained 10 bases not matched to a gene. Germline V gene lookup returns CDR1 ENHRY and CDR2 SYGVKD. This CDR3 reads CAISELVGTGHPSPLHF. The CDR3 bases are TGTGCCATCAGTGAGTTGGTCGGGACAGGGCATCCTTCACCCCTCCACTTT.

V and J are TRBV4-1 and TRBJ2-6; 7 positions agree with TRBD1. CDR1 and CDR2 (germline): MGHRA, YSYEKL. CDR3 length: 16 amino acids. Losses at the gene ends were 4 bases for V and 3 bases for J; bases not matched to a gene: 6. The CDR3 bases are TGCGCCAGCAGCCGAGGGGGCTTAGGTGGGGCCAACGTCCTGACTTTC. Encoded protein: CASSRGGLGGANVLTF.

The gene calls are TRBV5-4 and TRBJ2-7, with 8 bases lining up with TRBD1. The CDR3 loop spans 14 amino acids. V lost 3 bases and J lost 7; bases outside the gene matches: 9. Looked up from germline, CDR1 is SGHNT and CDR2 is YYREEE (reference sequence). The chain's CDR3 is CASSSRDRSGEQYF. The CDR3 region has the DNA TGTGCCAGCAGCTCACGGGACAGGTCGGGGGAGCAGTACTTC.

The chain is built from TRBV10-3 and TRBJ1-3; D is undetermined. The CDR3 sequence is 14 residues long. Germline values: CDR1 ENHRY, CDR2 SYGVKD. V was pared by 2 bases and J by 0 bases, with 5 bases between. The CDR3 nucleotides are TGTGCCATCAGTGAGCTGGCCTCTGGAAACACCATATATTTT. Translating gives CAISELASGNTIYF.